Following are 23 T cell receptor beta chains from one sample sequenced in a study of T cell responses to AZD1222 COVID-19 vaccine. Assay used: immunoSEQ multiplex PCR; TCRdb lists only in-frame clones, some missing. The data hold more than 80,000 clones, with about 90% observed a single time. The sample was peripheral blood, taken 28 days after the second AZD1222 dose. Receptors were obtained from an adult who received the AZD1222 COVID-19 vaccine.

Comments on this clone: A junction boundary mismatches the germline segment, possibly from a read error. The chain has TRBV5-1 and TRBJ1-1, with 10 bases matching TRBD1. This CDR3 contains 16 residues. Per the germline V gene, CDR1 is SGHRS and CDR2 is YFSETQ. CDR3 coding DNA: TGCGCCAGCAGATTGGCCGTGGGACAGGGGTTCACTGAAGCTTTCTTT. It codes for CASRLAVGQGFTEAFF.

This chain uses TRBV7-2 with TRBJ2-7; no clear D gene. Germline loops: CDR1 SGHTA, CDR2 FQGNSA. The CDR3 spans 16 residues. The V end lost 1 base, the J end lost 2 bases, and 15 bases lay between the germline ends. CDR3 region: CASSLVGSSVPYEQYF. CDR3 nucleotides: TGTGCCAGCAGCTTAGTCGGCAGCTCTGTTCCCTACGAGCAGTACTTC.

As regards this clone: The junction departs from germline at one end; a sequencing error may be responsible. This sequence joins TRBV7-9 and TRBJ1-2, with 7 bases aligning to TRBD1. This CDR3 region has 17 residues. Germline lookup yields CDR1 SEHNR and CDR2 FQNEAQ (reference sequence). DNA of the CDR3: TGTGCCAGCAGCCGAGGGCTTGATGACAGGGCTAATTATGGCTACACCTTC. Translated: CASSRGLDDRANYGYTF.

The chain links TRBV6-6 to TRBJ2-1, with 7 bases identical to TRBD2. The CDR3 contains 14 residues. In germline, CDR1 is MNHNY, CDR2 SVGAGI (reference sequence). V lost 6 bases, J lost 7 bases, and 9 bases stayed unmatched. The CDR3 DNA follows: TGTGCCAGCAGGGATAGCGGGCGAAGGAATGAGCAGTTCTTC. Residues: CASRDSGRRNEQFF.

The chain couples TRBV28 to TRBJ1-5, with 8 positions matching TRBD1. This CDR3 region has 14 residues. In germline, CDR1 is MDHEN, CDR2 SYDVKM. Trimming cost V 5 bases and J 7 bases; bases outside gene matches: 7. CDR3 in DNA: TGTGCCAGCAGTACCCGGACAGGGTTACAGCCCCAGCATTTT. Translation gives CASSTRTGLQPQHF.

The chain joins TRBV3-1 (or the pseudogene TRBV3-2) to TRBJ1-5, with TRBD1 identical over 7 bases. Per the germline V gene, CDR1 is LGHDT and CDR2 is YNNKEL (reference sequence). The CDR3 consists of 16 residues. After removal of 4 bases from V and 3 bases from J, the junction contained 9 bases not matched to a gene. CDR3 DNA sequence: TGTGCCAGCAGCCGAGGAACAGGGGTCGCCAATCAGCCCCAGCATTTT. Protein sequence: CASSRGTGVANQPQHF.

This clone has only one observation. The chain employs TRBV4-1 and TRBJ2-3, with TRBD2 as a possible D gene (7 bases). The CDR3 is 19 amino acids. Germline values: CDR1 MGHRA, CDR2 YSYEKL. V dropped 4 bases and J dropped 2 bases, with 25 bases sitting between them. CDR3 residues: CASSLLPGGPHPNTDTQYF. CDR3 sequence (DNA): TGCGCCAGCAGCCTCCTCCCCGGGGGGCCACACCCAAACACAGATACGCAGTATTTT.

This sequence joins TRBV6-6 and TRBJ2-7, with D perhaps matching TRBD1 (5 bases). Per the germline V gene, CDR1 is MNHNY and CDR2 is SVGAGI (reference sequence). The CDR3 runs 14 residues. V shed 3 bases and J shed 2 bases, with 11 bases lying between them. The CDR3 DNA follows: TGTGCCAGCAGTTATTCGGACAAGGCCTACGAGCAGTACTTC. This encodes CASSYSDKAYEQYF.

The chain carries TRBV15 and TRBJ1-1, with D possibly TRBD1 on 5 matching bases. The CDR3 loop spans 12 amino acids. CDR1 and CDR2 from the germline V gene are LNHNV and YYDKDF (reference sequence). V shed 4 bases and J shed 3 bases, with 6 bases lying between them. CDR3 region: CATSTGYTEAFF. Written as DNA, the CDR3 is TGTGCCACCAGCACAGGGTACACTGAAGCTTTCTTT. The entire variable domain, with the rest obtained from reference TRBV15 and TRBJ1-1, is as follows: DAMVIQNPRYQVTQFGKPVTLSCSQTLNHNVMYWYQQKSSQAPKLLFHYYDKDFNNEADTPDNFQSRRPNTSFCFLDIRSPGLGDTAMYLCATSTGYTEAFFGQGTRLTVV.

The V and J genes are TRBV4-1 and TRBJ2-4; D might be TRBD1 or TRBD2, each matching 5 bases. The V and J ends lost 0 bases and 5 bases respectively, with 8 bases between them. Germline CDR1 is MGHRA and CDR2 is YSYEKL. CDR3 length: 14 residues. The CDR3 DNA reads as TGCGCCAGCAGCCAAGATAGGGGAGAAAACATTCAGTACTTC. It specifies CASSQDRGENIQYF.

The rearrangement uses TRBV19 and TRBJ1-1; tentative D call: TRBD1 (6 bases). V was cut by 5 bases and J by 2 bases, with 15 bases left in between. Germline values: CDR1 LNHDA, CDR2 SQIVND (reference sequence). The CDR3 has 15 amino acids. The CDR3 DNA is TGTGCCAGTAGTCCCCCAGGGGCCGGAAACACTGAAGCTTTCTTT. It is translated as CASSPPGAGNTEAFF.

The chain uses TRBV19 and TRBJ1-6, with TRBD1 as a possible D gene (6 bases). The CDR3 runs to 17 residues. Germline V gene data show CDR1 as LNHDA and CDR2 as SQIVND (reference sequence). V shed 6 bases and J shed 0 bases, with 15 bases lying between them. CDR3 bases: TGTGCCAGTAGCAGGGGCAGCCAAAGCTCCTATAATTCACCCCTCCACTTT. Translated, it gives CASSRGSQSSYNSPLHF.

CDR3 sequence reads: CASSVGAGTGELFF. Here the CDR3 DNA reads TGTGCCAGCAGTGTTGGGGCGGGCACCGGGGAGCTGTTTTTT. This chain joins TRBV2 and TRBJ2-2; D tentatively reads TRBD1 or TRBD2 (5 bases each). V was shortened by 4 bases and J by 4 bases, with 10 bases between the two germline ends. CDR1 and CDR2 from the germline V gene are SNHLY and FYNNEI. This CDR3 region has 14 residues.

The chain joins TRBV5-1 to TRBJ1-1; 9 nucleotides align to TRBD1. The length of the CDR3 is 15 residues. V lost 4 bases and J lost 1; bases outside the gene matches: 5. Germline CDR1 is SGHRS and CDR2 is YFSETQ. CDR3 DNA: TGCGCCAGCAGCCATCGGGGACAGGGGAACACTGAAGCTTTCTTT. Translating gives CASSHRGQGNTEAFF.

This chain uses TRBV5-1 with TRBJ1-1, with 9 bases lining up with TRBD1. Germline-derived CDR1 and CDR2 are SGHRS and YFSETQ. The V segment lost 4 bases and the J segment 2 bases; nucleotides outside the gene matches: 3. The CDR3 is 14 amino acids. The chain's CDR3 is CASSMGQGNTEAFF. In DNA form, the CDR3 reads TGCGCCAGCAGCATGGGACAGGGAAACACTGAAGCTTTCTTT.

The V call is TRBV4-3, the J call TRBJ1-2; 9 nucleotides match TRBD1. The germline V gene encodes CDR1 LGHNA and CDR2 YSLEER. Trimming cost V 0 bases and J 1 base; bases outside gene matches: 6. This CDR3 has 17 residues. DNA of the CDR3: TGCGCCAGCAGCCAAGATCCCTGGACAGGGGATAACTATGGCTACACCTTC. It encodes CASSQDPWTGDNYGYTF.

The genes are TRBV28 and TRBJ1-4; 10 nucleotides match TRBD1. J was trimmed by 6 bases and V by 10 bases; bases with no gene match: 8. Per the germline V gene, CDR1 is MDHEN and CDR2 is SYDVKM. The CDR3 is 14 residues long. CDR3 protein: CATVVGQGYEKLFF. Written as DNA, the CDR3 is TGTGCCACCGTGGTGGGACAGGGGTATGAAAAACTGTTTTTT. The full variable domain, its missing parts supplied by reference TRBV28 and TRBJ1-4, is DVKVTQSSRYLVKRTGEKVFLECVQDMDHENMFWYRQDPGLGLRLIYFSYDVKMKEKGDIPEGYSVSREKKERFSLILESASTNQTSMYLCATVVGQGYEKLFFGSGTQLSVL.

V is TRBV2 and J is TRBJ1-4; D not resolved. This CDR3 is 13 amino acids long. Germline V CDR1 and CDR2: SNHLY, FYNNEI. V was pared by 8 bases and J by 8 bases, with 15 bases between. The CDR3 protein is CASGLRVSEKLFF. CDR3 bases: TGTGCCAGCGGGTTACGGGTGAGCGAAAAACTGTTTTTT. Complete variable domain (other parts from reference TRBV2 and TRBJ1-4): EPEVTQTPSHQVTQMGQEVILRCVPISNHLYFYWYRQILGQKVEFLVSFYNNEISEKSEIFDDQFSVERPDGSNFTLKIRSTKLEDSAMYFCASGLRVSEKLFFGSGTQLSVL.

This chain connects TRBV12-3 or TRBV12-4 to TRBJ1-6; possible D gene TRBD1, 5 bases. V shed 6 bases and J shed 3 bases, with 6 bases lying between them. The CDR3 spans 13 residues. CDR3 residues: CASSQGYNSPLHF. As DNA, the CDR3 is TGTGCCAGCAGCCAGGGCTATAATTCACCCCTCCACTTT.

The chain links TRBV29-1 to TRBJ2-1, with D possibly TRBD1 on 6 matching bases. The CDR3 runs 14 residues. The V gene's germline CDR1 is SQVTM and CDR2 ANQGSEA. Between the trimmed V and J ends, which lost 6 bases and 12 bases, there was a span of 24 bases. CDR3 residues: CSVAPRLARRGQFF. CDR3 sequence (DNA): TGCAGCGTAGCCCCTAGGTTAGCACGCAGGGGGCAGTTCTTC.

The CDR3 nucleotides are TGTGCCAGCAGTTACTCAGGCGGGGGGGCAGATACGCAGTATTTT. It specifies CASSYSGGGADTQYF. The V gene is TRBV6-5, the J gene TRBJ2-3, with TRBD2 matching over 9 bases. Germline CDR1 is MNHEY and CDR2 is SVGAGI. This CDR3 region has 15 residues. V was pared by 0 bases and J by 4 bases, with 2 bases of the junction left unmatched.

This chain uses TRBV21-1 with TRBJ2-7; no check of the table's D call, TRBD1, against the DNA was made. TRBV21-1 is labeled a pseudogene. CDR3 length: 18 residues. The DNA for the CDR3 is TGTGCCAGCAGCAAAGGGTGGGGGCGACAGGTCGACTCCTACGAGCAGTACTTC. This codes for CASSKGWGRQVDSYEQYF.

This sequence joins TRBV30 and TRBJ2-1; D gene uncertain. Germline V CDR1 and CDR2: GTSNPN, SVGIG (reference sequence). The V end was cut by 0 bases, the J end by 2 bases, with 5 bases between. The length of the CDR3 is 13 residues. CDR3: CAWSVETYNEQFF. In DNA, the CDR3 is TGTGCCTGGAGTGTAGAGACCTACAATGAGCAGTTCTTC.